This note documents a single T cell receptor beta chain sequence. The antigen remains undetermined. At one end the junction does not follow the germline gene, possibly because of a read error. Via MiXCR, TCRdb re-called the RACE reads, giving one row per CDR3 protein. The data contain about 140,000 distinct CDR3 sequences, 10% to 15% of them seen just once; the ten biggest clones take up 1.3% to 1.5%. Time point noted: patch test 2, 6 weeks after DPC sensitization. Described treatment: therapeutic diphenylcyclopropenone sensitization with weekly scalp DPC. These data are taken from a study of human T cells and chemical hapten exposure. The study, taken as a whole, reports: Controls had significantly fewer large CDR3 similarity clusters than were formed by expanded TCRs.

This CDR3 contains 14 residues. The germline V gene encodes CDR1 SGHTA and CDR2 FQGNSA. The receptor was isolated from a woman aged 50 to 60 with alopecia areata. Some clones in this sample may be carry-over from other donors' samples. Sequencing used whole blood, obtained in connection with sensitization to the hapten diphenylcyclopropenone (DPC). The V gene is TRBV7-2, the J gene TRBJ2-3; no definite D call. The DNA of the CDR3 is TGTGCCAGCAAACTAACCCCAAGCACAGATACGCAGAATTTT. Translated: CASKLTPSTDTQNF. The complete variable domain, with remaining parts taken from reference TRBV7-2 and TRBJ2-3, reads GAGVSQSPSNKVTEKGKDVELRCDPISGHTALYWYRQSLGQGLEFLIYFQGNSAPDKSGLPSDRFSAERTGGSVSTLTIQRTQQEDSAVYLCASKLTPSTDTQNFGPGTRLTVL.